Each of the 23 T cell receptor beta chains below was sequenced from the same sample in a study of metastatic and nonmetastatic thyroid tumors (TCRdb year 2020). Before undergoing thyroid surgery, none of the patients had been given any kind of treatment. Libraries were built with PCR. TCRdb lists the instrument as Illumina HiSeq 4000. TCRdb took the public reads, trimmed them with fastp at Q25, ran MiXCR for clone calling and kept in-frame beta chains. This sample is represented by tens of thousands of clones; around 20% of them were singletons. The ten largest make up approximately 40% of the sample. Material for sequencing was blood. These receptor sequences come from a female donor with papillary thyroid cancer or a benign thyroid nodule (not recorded which). Some clones in this sample may be carry-over from other donors' samples.

This clone has ten or more counts. The rearrangement joins TRBV2 to TRBJ1-5, with D possibly being TRBD1 (6 bases). The V gene lost 3 bases and the J gene lost 6 bases, with 9 bases spanning the gap. In germline, CDR1 is SNHLY, CDR2 FYNNEI. There are 13 residues in the CDR3. This CDR3 is CASSDNRVQPQHF. The DNA of the CDR3 is TGTGCCAGCAGTGATAACAGGGTTCAGCCCCAGCATTTT.

This clone was seen a handful of times. As DNA, the CDR3 is TGTGCCAGCGATGACGGGTCAATGGCCATGGGGCCCCAGCATTTT. Its translation: CASDDGSMAMGPQHF. The gene calls are TRBV28 and TRBJ1-5; no clear D gene. Germline values: CDR1 MDHEN, CDR2 SYDVKM. This CDR3 has 15 residues. V lost 8 bases to trimming and J lost 9 bases, with 23 bases between them.

V gene TRBV18 combines with J gene TRBJ1-2, with D possibly matching TRBD1 (6 bases). The CDR3 totals 14 residues. Germline-derived CDR1 and CDR2 are KGHSH and LQKENI. Deletions cut 2 bases from V and 0 bases from J, with 7 bases between. CDR3 in DNA: TGTGCCAGCTCACCAGGGGGCGCTAACTATGGCTACACCTTC. Residues: CASSPGGANYGYTF.

V gene TRBV5-1 combines with J gene TRBJ2-2; 13 bases fit TRBD2. V gave up 0 bases and J gave up 4 bases; unmatched junction bases: 3. The CDR3 has 17 amino acids. Germline V lookup: CDR1 SGHRS, CDR2 YFSETQ. This CDR3 is CASSLEGLAGPTGELFF. CDR3 DNA sequence: TGCGCCAGCAGCTTGGAGGGACTAGCGGGACCCACCGGGGAGCTGTTTTTT. Combining the CDR3 with reference TRBV5-1 and TRBJ2-2 gives the whole variable domain KAGVTQTPRYLIKTRGQQVTLSCSPISGHRSVSWYQQTPGQGLQFLFEYFSETQRNKGNFPGRFSGRQFSNSRSEMNVSTLELGDSALYLCASSLEGLAGPTGELFFGEGSRLTVL.

This clone was counted between two and nine times. This chain uses TRBV27 with TRBJ1-6, with D possibly matching TRBD1 (5 bases). The length of the CDR3 is 14 residues. The V gene lost 8 bases and the J gene lost 9 bases, with 17 bases spanning the gap. Germline V gene data show CDR1 as MNHEY and CDR2 as SMNVEV (reference sequence). CDR3 amino acids: CASGQPRVRSPLHF. The DNA of the CDR3 is TGTGCCAGCGGACAACCCAGGGTTCGTTCACCCCTCCACTTT.

This clone has a count of ten or more. The chain carries TRBV9 and TRBJ1-1; D is possibly TRBD1 (5 bases). V lost 4 bases to trimming and J lost 1 base, with 11 bases between them. The CDR3 runs 14 residues. The germline CDR1 and CDR2 sequences are SGDLS and YYNGEE. The CDR3 sequence is CASSPPTGNTEAFF. The CDR3, as DNA: TGTGCCAGCAGCCCCCCCACAGGGAACACTGAAGCTTTCTTT. Based on the CDR3 plus reference TRBV9 and TRBJ1-1, the full variable domain is DSGVTQTPKHLITATGQRVTLRCSPRSGDLSVYWYQQSLDQGLQFLIQYYNGEERAKGNILERFSAQQFPDLHSELNLSSLELGDSALYFCASSPPTGNTEAFFGQGTRLTVV.

Many counts were recorded for this clone. The chain has TRBV20-1 and TRBJ2-3, with TRBD2 identical over 7 bases. V was clipped by 6 bases and J by 5 bases; unmatched bases: 11. The CDR3 has 14 residues. In germline, CDR1 is DFQATT, CDR2 SNEGSKA (reference sequence). The CDR3 spells CSATGGTTLDTQYF. As DNA, the CDR3 is TGCAGTGCCACTGGGGGGACTACGTTAGATACGCAGTATTTT.

The table lists this clone with many counts. The germline gene is not matched at one end of the junction; a read error may be the cause. The chain uses TRBV7-7 and TRBJ2-3, with no clear D. CDR1 SSHAT and CDR2 FNYEAQ come from the germline V gene (reference sequence). The CDR3 has 13 amino acids. DNA for the CDR3: TGTGCTAGCAGCTTATCTGGGGCAGATACGCAGTATTTT. Its translation: CASSLSGADTQYF.

This clone was counted only a few times. The DNA for the CDR3 is TGCAGTGCTAGAGATGGGGGCGCGGGACCTTGGGAGCCCCAGCATTTT. Translated: CSARDGGAGPWEPQHF. The chain uses TRBV20-1 and TRBJ1-5; TRBD1 is a possible D gene (6 bases). V shed 0 bases and J shed 8 bases, with 20 bases lying between them. The CDR3 runs 16 residues. Germline-derived CDR1 and CDR2 are DFQATT and SNEGSKA (reference sequence).

This clone was seen ten or more times. J is TRBJ1-1 and V is TRBV20-1; TRBD1 matches 7 bases. Germline lookup yields CDR1 DFQATT and CDR2 SNEGSKA (reference sequence). Germline trimming cut 7 bases from V and 4 bases from J; bases unmatched to any gene: 9. CDR3 length: 13 amino acids. The CDR3 spells CSGPTGTGTEAFF. The DNA of the CDR3 is TGCAGTGGACCGACAGGGACGGGCACTGAAGCTTTCTTT.

This clone is medium-sized (0.01 to 0.1%). V and J are TRBV15 and TRBJ2-2; D unclear. Germline V gene lookup returns CDR1 LNHNV and CDR2 YYDKDF (reference sequence). Trimming removed 6 bases at V and 5 bases at J, with 7 bases between. This CDR3 has 12 residues. CDR3 region: CATRGGTGELFF. CDR3 in DNA: TGTGCCACCAGGGGTGGTACCGGGGAGCTGTTTTTT.

This clone was observed at least ten times. This chain connects TRBV30 to TRBJ1-1; D possibly corresponds to TRBD1 (6 bases). Trimming removed 8 bases from V and 0 bases from J, with 13 bases in between. From germline, CDR1 is GTSNPN and CDR2 SVGIG (reference sequence). CDR3 length: 13 residues. The CDR3 sequence: CAGGGTMNTEAFF. The CDR3 bases are TGTGCCGGAGGGGGTACCATGAACACTGAAGCTTTCTTT.

Worth noting for this clone: A much bigger clone sits one base away, suggesting this may be a read error. The sample holds other DNA sequences that translate to the same CDR3. The rearrangement uses TRBV29-1 and TRBJ2-5, with 10 positions matching TRBD1. In germline, CDR1 is SQVTM, CDR2 ANQGSEA. The junction had 13 bases not matched to a gene; V was cut back by 7 bases and J by 5 bases. The CDR3 covers 15 residues. Written as DNA, the CDR3 is TGCAGCGCCCAACGGGGACAGGGGAGGGGGGAGACCCAGTACTTC. It specifies CSAQRGQGRGETQYF.

This clone was picked up many times. The chain links TRBV3-1 to TRBJ1-4; TRBD1 might be the D (5 bases). Deletions cut 1 base from V and 0 bases from J, with 15 bases between. Per germline, CDR1 LGHDT and CDR2 YNNKEL (reference sequence). This CDR3 is built from 18 residues. CDR3 nucleotides: TGTGCCAGCAGCCAAGTTTACTCATGGGGGGCAACTAATGAAAAACTGTTTTTT. Its protein is CASSQVYSWGATNEKLFF.

This clone was recorded a few times. The rearrangement uses TRBV2 and TRBJ1-6; D not certain. The CDR3 length is 13 residues. Germline V gene lookup returns CDR1 SNHLY and CDR2 FYNNEI. V gave up 4 bases and J gave up 8 bases, with 9 bases separating them. DNA of the CDR3: TGTGCCAGCAGTGGTGGTGACCATTCACCCCTCCACTTT. This gives the protein CASSGGDHSPLHF.

This clone came up a few times. This chain connects TRBV24-1 to TRBJ2-2; D is uncertain. The CDR3 runs to 14 residues. Germline V gene sequence: CDR1 KGHDR, CDR2 SFDVKD. Trimming pared 7 bases from V and 1 base from J, leaving 9 bases between. Here the CDR3 reads CATRGTLNTGELFF. CDR3 nucleotides: TGTGCCACCAGGGGCACCCTGAACACCGGGGAGCTGTTTTTT.

This clone was found many times. The DNA for the CDR3 is TGTGCCAGCAGAATAGGGAGTATGAACACTGAAGCTTTCTTT. Its protein is CASRIGSMNTEAFF. This chain uses TRBV12-3 or TRBV12-4 with TRBJ1-1; D is undetermined. The CDR3 contains 14 residues. Trimming shortened V by 6 bases and J by 0 bases, and 11 bases separated the two germline ends.

This clone was detected ten times or more. The chain has TRBV5-1 and TRBJ2-2, with D tentatively TRBD1 or TRBD2 (5 bases each). The CDR3 is made up of 16 amino acids. The germline V and J ends were trimmed by 0 bases and 2 bases, with 11 bases remaining between them. Germline V gene lookup returns CDR1 SGHRS and CDR2 YFSETQ. CDR3 sequence: CASSLGGTDNTGELFF. As DNA, the CDR3 is TGCGCCAGCAGCTTGGGGGGGACGGATAACACCGGGGAGCTGTTTTTT.

This clone was observed many times. This sequence joins TRBV27 and TRBJ2-1; TRBD2 matches at 9 bases. Germline values: CDR1 MNHEY, CDR2 SMNVEV (reference sequence). This CDR3 contains 15 residues. The junction had 7 bases not matched to a gene; V was cut back by 1 base and J by 9 bases. The chain's CDR3 is CASSLLGGRAGEQFF. In nucleotides, the CDR3 is TGTGCCAGCAGTTTATTGGGCGGGAGGGCGGGTGAGCAGTTCTTC.

Relative to its sample, this clone is medium-sized. A junction boundary mismatches the germline segment, possibly from a read error. The chain has TRBV6-1 and TRBJ2-7; D not resolved. Per the germline V gene, CDR1 is MNHNS and CDR2 is SASEGT. CDR3 size: 11 residues. As DNA, the CDR3 is TGTGCCAGCAGTGGGTCCTCCGAGCAGTACTTC. Translation: CASSGSSEQYF.

The chain couples TRBV2 to TRBJ1-2; a possible D gene is TRBD1 (6 bases). This CDR3 has 19 amino acids. V was shortened by 7 bases and J by 7 bases, with 34 bases between the two germline ends. CDR1 is SNHLY and CDR2 is FYNNEI in the germline V gene. This CDR3 is CASNSRLVGLPSSGAGYTF. DNA of the CDR3: TGTGCCAGCAATTCTCGTCTAGTGGGACTTCCCAGCTCAGGGGCTGGCTACACCTTC.

The chain has TRBV15 and TRBJ2-2; 11 nucleotides match TRBD2. CDR1 LNHNV and CDR2 YYDKDF come from the germline V gene (reference sequence). Unmatched junction bases numbered 5, after V lost 2 bases and J lost 6 bases. CDR3 length: 16 amino acids. DNA of the CDR3: TGTGCCACCAGCAGAACTAGCGGGGGAACGTCCGGGGAGCTGTTTTTT. Protein product: CATSRTSGGTSGELFF.

The chain combines TRBV6-7 with TRBJ1-1; no clear D. TRBV6-7 is an ORF, and what it does is uncertain. The CDR3 extends over 12 amino acids. The V end was cut by 11 bases, the J end by 6 bases, with 16 bases between. The CDR3 DNA follows: TGTGCCTCTCCGGCGCTTAGTTCTGAAGCTTTCTTT. Translated: CASPALSSEAFF.